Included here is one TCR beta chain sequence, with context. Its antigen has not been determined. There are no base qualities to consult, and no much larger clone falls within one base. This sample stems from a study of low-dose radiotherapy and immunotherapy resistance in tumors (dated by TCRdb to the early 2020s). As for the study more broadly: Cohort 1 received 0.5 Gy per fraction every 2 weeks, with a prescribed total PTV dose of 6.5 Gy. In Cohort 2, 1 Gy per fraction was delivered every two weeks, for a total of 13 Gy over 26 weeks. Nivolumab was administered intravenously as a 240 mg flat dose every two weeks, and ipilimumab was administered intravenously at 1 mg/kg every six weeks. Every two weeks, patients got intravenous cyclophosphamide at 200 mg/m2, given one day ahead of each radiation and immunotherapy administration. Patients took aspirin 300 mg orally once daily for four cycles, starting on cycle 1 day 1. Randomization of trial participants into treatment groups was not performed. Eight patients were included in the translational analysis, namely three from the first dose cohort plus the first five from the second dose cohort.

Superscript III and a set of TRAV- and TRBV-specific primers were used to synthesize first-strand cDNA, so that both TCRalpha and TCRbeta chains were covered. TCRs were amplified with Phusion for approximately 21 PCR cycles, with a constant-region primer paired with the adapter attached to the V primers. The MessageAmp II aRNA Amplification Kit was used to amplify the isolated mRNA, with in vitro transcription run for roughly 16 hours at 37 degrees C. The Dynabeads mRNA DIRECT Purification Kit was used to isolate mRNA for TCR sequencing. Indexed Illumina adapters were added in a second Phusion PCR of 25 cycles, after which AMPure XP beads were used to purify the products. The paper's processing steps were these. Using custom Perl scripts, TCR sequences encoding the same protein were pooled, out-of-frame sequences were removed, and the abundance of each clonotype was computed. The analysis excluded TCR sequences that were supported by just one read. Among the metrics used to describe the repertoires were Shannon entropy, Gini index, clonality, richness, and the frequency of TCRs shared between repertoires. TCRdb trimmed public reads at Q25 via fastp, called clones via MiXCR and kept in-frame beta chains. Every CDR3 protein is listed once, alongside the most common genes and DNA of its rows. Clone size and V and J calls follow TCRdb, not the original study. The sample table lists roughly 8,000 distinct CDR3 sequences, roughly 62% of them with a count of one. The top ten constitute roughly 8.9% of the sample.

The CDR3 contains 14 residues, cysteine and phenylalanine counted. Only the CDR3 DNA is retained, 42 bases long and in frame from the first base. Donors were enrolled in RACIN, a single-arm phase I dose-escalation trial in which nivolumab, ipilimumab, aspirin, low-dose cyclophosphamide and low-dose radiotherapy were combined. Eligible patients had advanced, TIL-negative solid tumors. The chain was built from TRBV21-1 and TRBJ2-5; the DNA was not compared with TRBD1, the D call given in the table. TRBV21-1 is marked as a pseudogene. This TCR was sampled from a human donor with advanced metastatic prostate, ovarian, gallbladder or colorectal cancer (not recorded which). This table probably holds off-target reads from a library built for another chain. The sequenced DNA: TGTGCCAGCAGCAAAAGGACAGGGCAAGAGACCCAGTACTTC. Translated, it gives CASSKRTGQETQYF.